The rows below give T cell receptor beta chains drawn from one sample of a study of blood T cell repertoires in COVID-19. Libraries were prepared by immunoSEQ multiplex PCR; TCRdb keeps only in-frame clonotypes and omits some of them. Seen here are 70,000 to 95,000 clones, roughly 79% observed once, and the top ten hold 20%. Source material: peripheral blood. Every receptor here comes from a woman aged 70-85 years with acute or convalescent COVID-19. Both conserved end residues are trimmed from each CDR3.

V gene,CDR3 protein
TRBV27,ASSLSRGLETQY
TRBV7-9,ASSPSGTFSYEQY
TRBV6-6,ASSFPGTANEKLF
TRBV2,ASKTGGSTDTQY
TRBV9,ASSGTENGYT
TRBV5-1,ASSVSGTGHSGANVLT
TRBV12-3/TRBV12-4,ASSPPGLEAF
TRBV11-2,ASSLRAGAGGYT
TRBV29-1,SGGTGYYGYT
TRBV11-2,ASSATSGSGTYEQY
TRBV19,ASTQDSGRAWFDEQF
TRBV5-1,ASSLTGSYEQY
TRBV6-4,ATKPGHSNTEAF